The 14 T cell receptor beta chains reported below all come from one sample, sequenced in a study of cytomegalovirus exposure and HLA in healthy donors. In the PCR, 60 Vbeta and 13 Jbeta primers were used. Clones were sequenced by immunoSEQ multiplex PCR, and TCRdb holds only the in-frame ones, with some missing. Counted here are more than 100,000 clones, around nine tenths occurring once; the ten biggest clones make up less than 5.5%. The sequencing sample was made of PBMCs. These receptors came from a woman in her 30s in good health and CMV-seronegative.

This chain joins TRBV27 and TRBJ1-5; D possibly corresponds to TRBD1 (5 bases). Germline V lookup: CDR1 MNHEY, CDR2 SMNVEV (reference sequence). CDR3 length: 14 residues. Between the trimmed V and J ends, which lost 3 bases and 6 bases, there was a span of 12 bases. CDR3 amino acids: CASSFTGYGQPQHF. In nucleotides, the CDR3 is TGTGCCAGCAGTTTCACAGGTTACGGTCAGCCCCAGCATTTT.

There are a few counts of this clone. The chain links TRBV19 to TRBJ2-1; 8 nucleotides line up with TRBD2. Germline CDR1 is LNHDA and CDR2 is SQIVND (reference sequence). The CDR3 runs to 14 residues. The J segment lost 2 bases and the V segment lost 5 bases, leaving 2 bases of the junction unmatched. CDR3 sequence reads: CASSHGRAYNEQFF. CDR3 in DNA: TGTGCCAGTAGTCACGGGAGGGCCTACAATGAGCAGTTCTTC.

The gene calls are TRBV19 and TRBJ1-5, with D unresolved. V lost 7 bases and J lost 3, with 16 bases in between. CDR1 is LNHDA, CDR2 SQIVND, per germline (reference sequence). CDR3 length: 15 amino acids. The CDR3 sequence is CASKIAGRVNQPQHF. Written as DNA, the CDR3 is TGTGCCAGTAAGATCGCCGGTCGGGTCAATCAGCCCCAGCATTTT.

This clone showed up just once. The chain employs TRBV10-3 and TRBJ2-7; tentatively, D is TRBD2 (6 bases). The V end was cut by 3 bases, the J end by 0 bases, with 9 bases between. Germline V gene data show CDR1 as ENHRY and CDR2 as SYGVKD. The CDR3 runs to 14 residues. Here the CDR3 DNA reads TGTGCCATCAGTGACAGCGGGTCCTCCTACGAGCAGTACTTC. It encodes CAISDSGSSYEQYF.

This chain connects TRBV7-8 to TRBJ1-1, with D possibly being TRBD1 (5 bases). CDR1 and CDR2 from the germline V gene are SGHVS and FQNEAQ. The CDR3 is made up of 16 amino acids. V shed 1 base and J shed 2 bases, with 14 bases lying between them. The CDR3 loop reads CASSLEDYRFNTEAFF. The DNA for the CDR3 is TGTGCCAGCAGCTTAGAGGATTACAGGTTCAACACTGAAGCTTTCTTT.

This clone was seen a handful of times. CDR3 amino acids: CASSEVWAGTEAFF. The CDR3, as DNA: TGTGCCAGCAGTGAGGTTTGGGCAGGGACTGAAGCTTTCTTT. The chain joins TRBV25-1 to TRBJ1-1, with D perhaps TRBD1 (5 bases). Germline-derived CDR1 and CDR2 are MGHDK and SYGVNS. Trimming cost V 3 bases and J 5 bases, with 13 bases left between them. This CDR3 contains 14 residues.

CDR3 in DNA: TGTGCCAGCAGCCCCGGGACTAGCGGCGACAATGAGCAGTTCTTC. Encoded protein: CASSPGTSGDNEQFF. V usage is TRBV7-9 and J usage is TRBJ2-1, with 11 positions matching TRBD2. CDR1 and CDR2 from the germline V gene are SEHNR and FQNEAQ (reference sequence). This CDR3 has 15 amino acids. J lost 5 bases, V lost 5 bases, and 5 bases had no gene match. The variable domain in full, completed from reference TRBV7-9 and TRBJ2-1, reads DTGVSQNPRHKITKRGQNVTFRCDPISEHNRLYWYRQTLGQGPEFLTYFQNEAQLEKSRLLSDRFSAERPKGSFSTLEIQRTEQGDSAMYLCASSPGTSGDNEQFFGPGTRLTVL.

V is TRBV18 and J is TRBJ2-1; 9 nucleotides align to TRBD2. The CDR3 consists of 15 residues. Germline V lookup: CDR1 KGHSH, CDR2 LQKENI. V was clipped by 4 bases and J by 3 bases; unmatched bases: 4. The CDR3 loop reads CASSLLAGVYNEQFF. The CDR3 bases are TGTGCCAGCTCACTCTTAGCGGGGGTCTACAATGAGCAGTTCTTC.

The CDR3 region has the DNA TGTGCCAGCAGCTCTACAGGGCATTGGGATACGCAGTATTTT. This translates into CASSSTGHWDTQYF. This chain joins TRBV7-9 and TRBJ2-3, with D possibly TRBD1 on 6 matching bases. Trimming pared 4 bases from V and 6 bases from J, leaving 14 bases between. The CDR3 sequence is 14 residues long. Germline loops: CDR1 SEHNR, CDR2 FQNEAQ (reference sequence).

The V gene is TRBV7-8, the J gene TRBJ2-1; possible D gene TRBD2, 6 bases. Trimming took off 7 bases at V and 4 bases at J, with 14 bases between the two ends. The CDR3 covers 14 residues. CDR1 is SGHVS and CDR2 is FQNEAQ in the germline V gene. CDR3 in amino acids: CASNWDLSYNEQFF. The CDR3 DNA is TGTGCCAGCAACTGGGACTTAAGTTACAATGAGCAGTTCTTC.

The chain uses TRBV30 and TRBJ2-3; a weak D match, TRBD1 (5 bases). V was shortened by 2 bases and J by 5 bases, with 14 bases between the two germline ends. Germline-derived CDR1 and CDR2 are GTSNPN and SVGIG (reference sequence). The CDR3 consists of 14 residues. The CDR3 reads CAWSNPRQGDTQYF. The CDR3 region has the DNA TGTGCCTGGAGTAACCCTCGCCAGGGAGATACGCAGTATTTT.

This sequence joins TRBV15 and TRBJ2-7; unclear D gene. The V end was cut by 0 bases, the J end by 4 bases, with 13 bases between. CDR3 length: 15 amino acids. Germline V CDR1 and CDR2: LNHNV, YYDKDF (reference sequence). The chain's CDR3 is CATSRDPASLYEQYF. Written as DNA, the CDR3 is TGTGCCACCAGCAGAGATCCCGCGTCGCTGTACGAGCAGTACTTC.

The genes are TRBV7-9 and TRBJ2-5; possible D gene TRBD1, 5 bases. Germline assignment: CDR1 SEHNR and CDR2 FQNEAQ (reference sequence). CDR3 length equals 14 residues. Trimming cost V 2 bases and J 1 base, with 8 bases left between them. The DNA for the CDR3 is TGTGCCAGCAGCTTATTCGACAGCCAAGAGACCCAGTACTTC. The encoded protein is CASSLFDSQETQYF.

V is TRBV5-6 and J is TRBJ1-2; D perhaps matches TRBD1 (6 bases). Trimming left V 5 bases short and J 3 bases short, with 17 bases between. CDR1 is SGHDT and CDR2 is YYEEEE in the germline V gene. The CDR3 totals 15 residues. CDR3: CASRQQGSPHYGYTF. The CDR3 nucleotides read TGTGCCAGCAGGCAACAGGGTTCCCCCCACTATGGCTACACCTTC. Looking up the rest from reference TRBV5-6 and TRBJ1-2 gives the full variable domain: DAGVTQSPTHLIKTRGQQVTLRCSPKSGHDTVSWYQQALGQGPQFIFQYYEEEERQRGNFPDRFSGHQFPNYSSELNVNALLLGDSALYLCASRQQGSPHYGYTFGSGTRLTVV.